Presented here are 21 T cell receptor beta chains from one specimen sequenced in a study of T cell responses to AZD1222 COVID-19 vaccine. The assay was immunoSEQ multiplex PCR, and TCRdb's table has in-frame clones only and misses some. Of 90,000 to 100,000 clones in the sample, less than 85% are singletons; the top ten hold approximately 15%. Source: peripheral blood, taken 28 days after the second AZD1222 dose. The receptors stem from an adult who received the AZD1222 COVID-19 vaccine.

The J gene is TRBJ1-5, the V gene TRBV19; no reliable D call. Per germline, CDR1 LNHDA and CDR2 SQIVND (reference sequence). CDR3 length: 12 residues. The germline V and J ends were trimmed by 6 bases and 4 bases, with 7 bases remaining between them. The CDR3 protein is CASSASNQPQHF. The CDR3 nucleotides are TGTGCCAGTAGCGCCTCGAATCAGCCCCAGCATTTT.

This clone was counted once. The chain uses TRBV11-2 and TRBJ2-7, with TRBD1 as a possible D gene (6 bases). Per the germline V gene, CDR1 is SGHAT and CDR2 is FQNNGV. V was pared by 2 bases and J by 6 bases, with 14 bases between. The CDR3 length is 14 residues. The CDR3 DNA follows: TGTGCCAGCAGCTTATACCCTGGGGGCCTCGAGCAGTACTTC. Its translation: CASSLYPGGLEQYF.

This clone was counted only a few times. The chain uses TRBV11-2 and TRBJ2-1, with TRBD1 matching 7 bases. The J segment lost 4 bases and the V segment lost 1 base, leaving 10 bases of the junction unmatched. This CDR3 comprises 17 residues. Germline CDR1 reads SGHAT; CDR2 reads FQNNGV. The CDR3 here is CASSLGVTGDAYNEQFF. CDR3 in DNA: TGTGCCAGCAGCTTAGGGGTTACAGGGGATGCGTACAATGAGCAGTTCTTC.

This clone was seen a few times. This chain's CDR3 is CASQTGGNSPLHF. DNA of the CDR3: TGTGCCAGCCAAACAGGGGGCAATTCACCCCTCCACTTT. The chain links TRBV18 to TRBJ1-6; the match to TRBD1 covers 9 bases. Per the germline V gene, CDR1 is KGHSH and CDR2 is LQKENI. J was trimmed by 7 bases and V by 8 bases; bases with no gene match: 3. The CDR3 length is 13 residues. The full variable domain, rest sourced from reference TRBV18 and TRBJ1-6, is NAGVMQNPRHLVRRRGQEARLRCSPMKGHSHVYWYRQLPEEGLKFMVYLQKENIIDESGMPKERFSAEFPKEGPSILRIQQVVRGDSAAYFCASQTGGNSPLHFGNGTRLTVT.

The chain recombines TRBV12-3 or TRBV12-4 with TRBJ1-5; 7 bases fit TRBD1. The CDR3 has 11 residues. J gave up 10 bases and V 5 bases, and 2 bases lay outside the gene matches. CDR3 protein: CASSTGEPQHF. For the CDR3, the DNA is TGTGCCAGCAGTACAGGGGAACCCCAGCATTTT.

The chain employs TRBV18 and TRBJ2-3; either TRBD1 or TRBD2 may fit D (5 bases each). V was clipped by 3 bases and J by 4 bases, with 14 bases between them. The CDR3 spans 15 residues. Per germline, CDR1 KGHSH and CDR2 LQKENI. The DNA for the CDR3 is TGTGCCAGCTCACCCGGGGCCCAAGAAGCAGATACGCAGTATTTT. Its protein is CASSPGAQEADTQYF.

The chain links TRBV20-1 to TRBJ2-3, with D perhaps TRBD1 or TRBD2 (5 bases each). Looked up from germline, CDR1 is DFQATT and CDR2 is SNEGSKA (reference sequence). V gave up 6 bases and J gave up 2 bases, with 12 bases separating them. The CDR3 loop spans 13 amino acids. CDR3 sequence (DNA): TGCAGTGCGAGTGGGGGTCCCACAGATACGCAGTATTTT. Its protein product is CSASGGPTDTQYF.

This clone was seen a handful of times. The chain joins TRBV6-5 to TRBJ1-1; no firm D call. V dropped 4 bases and J dropped 5 bases, with 14 bases sitting between them. Germline V gene data show CDR1 as MNHEY and CDR2 as SVGAGI. There are 14 residues in the CDR3. The CDR3 here is CASSSRLWGTEAFF. The CDR3, as DNA: TGTGCCAGCAGTTCGAGACTCTGGGGAACTGAAGCTTTCTTT.

The CDR3 DNA reads TGTGCCAGCGGGACGGACAGCTCCTACGAGCAGTACTTC. This translates into CASGTDSSYEQYF. The rearrangement links TRBV6-5 to TRBJ2-7; D might be TRBD1 (6 bases). Trimming removed 8 bases from V and 0 bases from J, with 11 bases in between. The CDR3 is made up of 13 amino acids. Germline CDR1 is MNHEY and CDR2 is SVGAGI.

The rearrangement joins TRBV5-1 to TRBJ1-6; unclear D gene. Trimming took off 4 bases at V and 7 bases at J, with 9 bases between the two ends. The CDR3 has 13 amino acids. CDR1 SGHRS and CDR2 YFSETQ come from the germline V gene. The CDR3 here is CASSTGPNSPLHF. The CDR3 nucleotides are TGCGCCAGCAGCACCGGACCAAATTCACCCCTCCACTTT.

This chain links TRBV3-1 (or the pseudogene TRBV3-2) with TRBJ2-1, with 7 bases fitting TRBD1. With V trimmed by 0 bases and J by 5 bases, 1 base remained unmatched. The CDR3 is made up of 14 amino acids. Germline V CDR1 and CDR2: LGHDT, YNNKEL (reference sequence). The DNA for the CDR3 is TGTGCCAGCAGCCAAGAGGGACAGCACAATGAGCAGTTCTTC. This sequence encodes CASSQEGQHNEQFF.

The chain has TRBV19 and TRBJ2-2; tentatively, D is TRBD2 (7 bases). Germline V CDR1 and CDR2: LNHDA, SQIVND (reference sequence). The CDR3 has 15 amino acids. V was pared by 9 bases and J by 9 bases, with 23 bases between. For the CDR3, the DNA is TGTGCCAGCACGCGGGGGCCCGACCCGCCCCGGGAGCTGTTTTTT. Protein: CASTRGPDPPRELFF. Complete variable domain (other parts from reference TRBV19 and TRBJ2-2): DGGITQSPKYLFRKEGQNVTLSCEQNLNHDAMYWYRQDPGQGLRLIYYSQIVNDFQKGDIAEGYSVSREKKESFPLTVTSAQKNPTAFYLCASTRGPDPPRELFFGEGSRLTVL.

The chain has TRBV6-5 and TRBJ2-1, with D unclear. Germline V lookup: CDR1 MNHEY, CDR2 SVGAGI. The V and J ends lost 5 bases and 4 bases respectively, with 12 bases between them. The CDR3 length is 14 residues. The CDR3 reads CASSTRKGYNEQFF. DNA for the CDR3: TGTGCCAGCAGTACACGGAAGGGTTACAATGAGCAGTTCTTC.

The chain recombines TRBV30 with TRBJ1-3, with D hard to call. The V end lost 8 bases, the J end lost 0 bases, and 14 bases lay between the germline ends. This CDR3 is built from 14 residues. CDR1 is GTSNPN and CDR2 is SVGIG in the germline V gene (reference sequence). This CDR3 reads CASNRRSSGNTIYF. The CDR3 DNA sequence: TGTGCCAGCAACCGACGAAGCTCTGGAAACACCATATATTTT.

The J gene is TRBJ2-1, the V gene TRBV9; 8 bases map to TRBD2. This CDR3 region has 15 residues. Germline-derived CDR1 and CDR2 are SGDLS and YYNGEE. Unmatched junction bases numbered 4, after V lost 1 base and J lost 4 bases. The CDR3 DNA reads TGTGCCAGCAGCGTATCTATAGCGGGGTACAATGAGCAGTTCTTC. Protein sequence: CASSVSIAGYNEQFF.

DNA of the CDR3: TGCAGCGTGGCCGGACAGGGTATCGATCAGCCCCAGCATTTT. Translation: CSVAGQGIDQPQHF. V usage is TRBV29-1 and J usage is TRBJ1-5; 8 bases match TRBD1. Germline values: CDR1 SQVTM, CDR2 ANQGSEA. The CDR3 extends over 14 amino acids. After removal of 6 bases from V and 5 bases from J, the junction contained 9 bases not matched to a gene.

V and J are TRBV7-3 and TRBJ2-1, with 7 bases that match TRBD1. The CDR3 sequence is 14 residues long. V trimming: 10 bases; J trimming: 2 bases; junction bases outside the gene matches: 8. CDR1 is SGHTA and CDR2 is FQGTGA in the germline V gene. In DNA, the CDR3 is TGTGCCACCTCCAGGGGGATCGCCTACAATGAGCAGTTCTTC. Protein product: CATSRGIAYNEQFF. The whole variable domain, filled in from reference TRBV7-3 and TRBJ2-1, reads GAGVSQTPSNKVTEKGKYVELRCDPISGHTALYWYRQSLGQGPEFLIYFQGTGAADDSGLPNDRFFAVRPEGSVSTLKIQRTERGDSAVYLCATSRGIAYNEQFFGPGTRLTVL.

J is TRBJ2-2 and V is TRBV6-6, with D perhaps assigned TRBD1 or TRBD2 (5 bases each). Trimming took 7 bases from V and 4 from J, leaving 13 bases between them. The CDR3 extends over 14 amino acids. CDR1 MNHNY and CDR2 SVGAGI come from the germline V gene (reference sequence). The CDR3 DNA reads as TGTGCCAGCATCCCCGGGACCGGCACCGGGGAGCTGTTTTTT. It codes for CASIPGTGTGELFF.

The chain links TRBV18 to TRBJ1-2; D is possibly TRBD1 (6 bases). The germline V and J ends were trimmed by 4 bases and 3 bases, with 9 bases remaining between them. The CDR3 is made up of 13 amino acids. Germline values: CDR1 KGHSH, CDR2 LQKENI. As DNA, the CDR3 is TGTGCCAGCTCACTGGCAGGGGACTATGGCTACACCTTC. Translating it yields CASSLAGDYGYTF.

This rearrangement joins TRBV15 to TRBJ1-1; D is possibly TRBD1 (6 bases). The germline V gene has CDR1 LNHNV and CDR2 YYDKDF (reference sequence). The CDR3 contains 17 residues. Deletions cut 0 bases from V and 12 bases from J, with 26 bases between. The chain's CDR3 is CATSREMTIGGRAETFF. The DNA for the CDR3 is TGTGCCACCAGCAGAGAAATGACGATTGGGGGCCGCGCAGAAACTTTCTTT.

The chain is built from TRBV19 and TRBJ2-7; D may be TRBD1 (5 bases). The CDR3 spans 16 residues. With 3 bases removed from V and 0 bases from J, the gap between germline ends came to 15 bases. CDR1 is LNHDA, CDR2 SQIVND, per germline (reference sequence). CDR3 loop: CASSMGVQGLSYEQYF. The CDR3 bases are TGTGCCAGTAGTATGGGCGTGCAGGGCCTCTCCTACGAGCAGTACTTC.